What follows are 22 T cell receptor beta chains derived from one specimen sequenced in a study of cytomegalovirus exposure and HLA in healthy donors. Use of 60 Vbeta and 13 Jbeta primers characterized the PCR. Sequenced by immunoSEQ multiplex PCR; TCRdb stores in-frame clones only, minus some. The table has 50,000 or so clones, 72% seen once. What was sequenced was PBMCs. These receptors were collected from a man aged 30 to 45 in good health and CMV-seronegative.

This clone was observed once. The conserved final phenylalanine or tryptophan is absent from the CDR3, which likely points to a read error. This chain links TRBV2 with TRBJ1-4, with TRBD1 identical over 7 bases. This CDR3 has 14 amino acids. V gave up 4 bases and J gave up 5 bases; unmatched junction bases: 4. CDR1 and CDR2 (germline): SNHLY, FYNNEI. The CDR3 loop is CASSGQGRNEKLFV. For the CDR3, the DNA is TGTGCCAGCAGTGGACAGGGTAGGAATGAAAAACTGTTTGTT.

About this clone: Because the CDR3 is missing its conserved closing phenylalanine or tryptophan, this is likely a read error. J is TRBJ2-6 and V is TRBV6-6, with 7 bases matching TRBD2. J lost 4 bases, V lost 4 bases, and 4 bases had no gene match. The CDR3 spans 15 residues. Germline V gives CDR1 MNHNY, CDR2 SVGAGI (reference sequence). DNA for the CDR3: TGTGCCAGCAGTTGGGGGGGGACCGGGGCCAACGTCCTGACTGTC. Encoded protein: CASSWGGTGANVLTV.

The chain joins TRBV5-4 to TRBJ2-2; a weak D match, TRBD2 (6 bases). Per the germline V gene, CDR1 is SGHNT and CDR2 is YYREEE (reference sequence). This CDR3 is built from 15 residues. The V end was cut by 3 bases, the J end by 2 bases, with 11 bases between. Here the CDR3 reads CASSSRRDNTGELFF. For the CDR3, the DNA is TGTGCCAGCAGCTCACGGAGGGATAACACCGGGGAGCTGTTTTTT.

J is TRBJ1-5 and V is TRBV7-2; D not certain. CDR1 is SGHTA, CDR2 FQGNSA, per germline. The V end lost 1 base, the J end lost 4 bases, and 20 bases lay between the germline ends. This CDR3 spans 18 amino acids. In DNA, the CDR3 is TGTGCCAGCAGCTTAGTCTTGGCAGGCCAAGGAACTAATCAGCCCCAGCATTTT. Amino acids: CASSLVLAGQGTNQPQHF.

The chain links TRBV4-1 to TRBJ1-1; 8 positions match TRBD1. The CDR3 loop spans 11 amino acids. Germline V gene lookup returns CDR1 MGHRA and CDR2 YSYEKL. Trimming removed 11 bases from V and 4 bases from J; junction bases left unmatched: 3. CDR3 region: CASTGGTEAFF. CDR3 sequence (DNA): TGCGCCTCTACAGGGGGCACTGAAGCTTTCTTT.

The V call is TRBV6-1, the J call TRBJ2-5, with a weak D call TRBD2 (6 bases). Judging by the DNA end, TRBJ2-7 fits better; the J call may be wrong. CDR1 is MNHNS, CDR2 SASEGT, per germline. The length of the CDR3 is 12 residues. This chain's CDR3 is CASKDSGYEQYF. The CDR3 DNA is TGTGCCAGCAAGGATAGCGGCTACGAGCAGTACTTC.

Here the CDR3 reads CVRSLKGSGSSYNEQFF. CDR3 nucleotide sequence: TGTGTCAGAAGCTTAAAGGGGAGCGGGAGCTCCTACAATGAGCAGTTCTTC. The rearrangement uses TRBV7-5 and TRBJ2-1; the D call TRBD2 from the table was never checked on the DNA. TRBV7-5 is listed as a pseudogene. This CDR3 spans 17 amino acids.

The chain is built from TRBV4-2 and TRBJ2-7, with D possibly TRBD1 on 5 matching bases. The CDR3 spans 12 residues. Per the germline V gene, CDR1 is LGHNA and CDR2 is YNFKEQ. Trimming cost V 1 base and J 5 bases, with 6 bases left between them. The CDR3 loop is CASSQGGHEQYF. The CDR3 bases are TGTGCCAGCAGCCAAGGGGGCCACGAGCAGTACTTC.

This sequence joins TRBV29-1 and TRBJ1-2, with no clear D. Trimming took 0 bases from V and 8 from J, leaving 16 bases between them. The CDR3 totals 14 residues. Germline V gene data show CDR1 as SQVTM and CDR2 as ANQGSEA. DNA of the CDR3: TGCAGCGTTGAAGATCGACCGAGGGCACGGGGCTACACCTTC. It codes for CSVEDRPRARGYTF.

The chain joins TRBV5-1 to TRBJ2-5; D is possibly TRBD2 (7 bases). V was cut by 4 bases and J by 3 bases, with 16 bases left in between. CDR3 length: 15 amino acids. From germline, CDR1 is SGHRS and CDR2 YFSETQ. CDR3 coding DNA: TGCGCCAGCAGCCGCGGGAGCAGGGGAGAAGAGACCCAGTACTTC. This gives the protein CASSRGSRGEETQYF.

This chain links TRBV10-1 with TRBJ2-2; 7 bases match TRBD1. The junction had 5 bases not matched to a gene; V was cut back by 7 bases and J by 6 bases. Germline CDR1 reads WNHNN; CDR2 reads SYGVQD (reference sequence). This CDR3 is 13 amino acids long. CDR3 protein: CASKPGGAGELFF. CDR3 DNA: TGCGCCAGCAAACCAGGGGGTGCCGGGGAGCTGTTTTTT.

As regards this clone: A far more abundant clone sits one base away, making this likely a read error. The chain uses TRBV7-8 and TRBJ2-7; D is undetermined. This CDR3 is built from 13 residues. The germline CDR1 and CDR2 sequences are SGHVS and FQNEAQ. The CDR3 bases are TGTGTCAGCAGCTTAGGGCAAGCCTACGAGCAGTACTTC. Translation gives CVSSLGQAYEQYF. The full variable domain, in which reference TRBV7-8 and TRBJ2-7 provide the parts outside the CDR3, is GAGVSQSPRYKVAKRGQDVALRCDPISGHVSLFWYQQALGQGPEFLTYFQNEAQLDKSGLPSDRFFAERPEGSVSTLKIQRTQQEDSAVYLCVSSLGQAYEQYFGPGTRLTVT.

This chain joins TRBV4-2 and TRBJ1-1; no reliable D call. Trimming took off 2 bases at V and 3 bases at J, with 4 bases between the two ends. Germline V gene data show CDR1 as LGHNA and CDR2 as YNFKEQ. CDR3 length: 12 amino acids. The chain's CDR3 is CASSQPDTEAFF. The CDR3 bases are TGTGCCAGCAGCCAACCGGACACTGAAGCTTTCTTT.

The chain's CDR3 is CASSEYGDSVDTQYF. The CDR3 nucleotides are TGTGCCAGCAGTGAATACGGGGACTCCGTGGATACGCAGTATTTT. This chain links TRBV2 with TRBJ2-3, with a weak D call TRBD2 (6 bases). Per germline, CDR1 SNHLY and CDR2 FYNNEI. The V and J ends lost 2 bases and 6 bases respectively, with 15 bases between them. This CDR3 comprises 15 residues.

This clone occurred once. The chain carries TRBV6-1 and TRBJ1-2, with 10 bases lining up with TRBD1. The CDR3 runs 13 residues. Germline lookup yields CDR1 MNHNS and CDR2 SASEGT. V lost 5 bases to trimming and J lost 4 bases; unmatched junction nucleotides: 1. The CDR3 region has the DNA TGTGCCAGCAGTTGGACAGGGGGCTATGGCTACACCTTC. Translating gives CASSWTGGYGYTF.

The CDR3 DNA sequence: TGTGCCATCAGTACTCTAGCGGGAGTTAGCAATGAGCAGTTCTTC. Translation gives CAISTLAGVSNEQFF. V gene TRBV10-3 combines with J gene TRBJ2-1, with TRBD2 matching over 10 bases. V lost 5 bases, J lost 6 bases, and 7 bases stayed unmatched. The CDR3 is made up of 15 amino acids. The V gene's germline CDR1 is ENHRY and CDR2 SYGVKD.

The chain has TRBV6-5 and TRBJ2-7, with D tentatively TRBD2 (5 bases). Between the trimmed V and J ends, which lost 6 bases and 4 bases, there was a span of 10 bases. Germline V gives CDR1 MNHEY, CDR2 SVGAGI. This CDR3 is 12 amino acids long. The CDR3 sequence is CASSPGFYEQYF. The CDR3 DNA sequence: TGTGCCAGCAGCCCGGGGTTTTACGAGCAGTACTTC.

The chain links TRBV6-5 to TRBJ2-3; 11 nucleotides line up with TRBD2. V lost 6 bases to trimming and J lost 5 bases; unmatched junction nucleotides: 7. Looked up from germline, CDR1 is MNHEY and CDR2 is SVGAGI. The CDR3 extends over 15 amino acids. CDR3 amino acids: CASRRPGTSGDTQYF. The CDR3 DNA is TGTGCCAGCAGACGTCCCGGGACTAGCGGAGATACGCAGTATTTT.

The chain recombines TRBV2 with TRBJ1-1, with 7 bases that match TRBD1. The CDR3 has 14 amino acids. Germline CDR1 reads SNHLY; CDR2 reads FYNNEI. Germline trimming cut 7 bases from V and 0 bases from J; bases unmatched to any gene: 5. CDR3 DNA: TGTGCCAGCATCCCTGGGACAGTGAACACTGAAGCTTTCTTT. It specifies CASIPGTVNTEAFF.

The rearrangement uses TRBV15 and TRBJ2-1, with D possibly matching TRBD2 (5 bases). The V gene's germline CDR1 is LNHNV and CDR2 YYDKDF (reference sequence). The CDR3 covers 14 residues. Between the trimmed V and J ends, which lost 3 bases and 5 bases, there was a span of 11 bases. The CDR3 sequence: CATSSGDLDNEQFF. The CDR3 nucleotides are TGTGCCACCAGCAGCGGGGATTTAGACAATGAGCAGTTCTTC.

In this sample, this clone turned up a few times. The J gene is TRBJ1-2, the V gene TRBV29-1; TRBD1 matches 9 bases. The CDR3 runs 13 residues. From germline, CDR1 is SQVTM and CDR2 ANQGSEA. J lost 7 bases, V lost 6 bases, and 9 bases had no gene match. CDR3 nucleotide sequence: TGCAGCGTCGCTCCCGGGACAGGGTTTGGCTACACCTTC. Protein product: CSVAPGTGFGYTF.

The chain recombines TRBV10-1 with TRBJ2-7; a weak D match, TRBD1 (7 bases). Germline V gives CDR1 WNHNN, CDR2 SYGVQD (reference sequence). The ends were cut back, 8 bases at V and 0 bases at J, with 20 bases in the middle. The CDR3 runs to 16 residues. The CDR3 sequence: CASWGAKGAYSYEQYF. CDR3 nucleotides: TGCGCCAGCTGGGGGGCGAAGGGGGCCTACTCCTACGAGCAGTACTTC.